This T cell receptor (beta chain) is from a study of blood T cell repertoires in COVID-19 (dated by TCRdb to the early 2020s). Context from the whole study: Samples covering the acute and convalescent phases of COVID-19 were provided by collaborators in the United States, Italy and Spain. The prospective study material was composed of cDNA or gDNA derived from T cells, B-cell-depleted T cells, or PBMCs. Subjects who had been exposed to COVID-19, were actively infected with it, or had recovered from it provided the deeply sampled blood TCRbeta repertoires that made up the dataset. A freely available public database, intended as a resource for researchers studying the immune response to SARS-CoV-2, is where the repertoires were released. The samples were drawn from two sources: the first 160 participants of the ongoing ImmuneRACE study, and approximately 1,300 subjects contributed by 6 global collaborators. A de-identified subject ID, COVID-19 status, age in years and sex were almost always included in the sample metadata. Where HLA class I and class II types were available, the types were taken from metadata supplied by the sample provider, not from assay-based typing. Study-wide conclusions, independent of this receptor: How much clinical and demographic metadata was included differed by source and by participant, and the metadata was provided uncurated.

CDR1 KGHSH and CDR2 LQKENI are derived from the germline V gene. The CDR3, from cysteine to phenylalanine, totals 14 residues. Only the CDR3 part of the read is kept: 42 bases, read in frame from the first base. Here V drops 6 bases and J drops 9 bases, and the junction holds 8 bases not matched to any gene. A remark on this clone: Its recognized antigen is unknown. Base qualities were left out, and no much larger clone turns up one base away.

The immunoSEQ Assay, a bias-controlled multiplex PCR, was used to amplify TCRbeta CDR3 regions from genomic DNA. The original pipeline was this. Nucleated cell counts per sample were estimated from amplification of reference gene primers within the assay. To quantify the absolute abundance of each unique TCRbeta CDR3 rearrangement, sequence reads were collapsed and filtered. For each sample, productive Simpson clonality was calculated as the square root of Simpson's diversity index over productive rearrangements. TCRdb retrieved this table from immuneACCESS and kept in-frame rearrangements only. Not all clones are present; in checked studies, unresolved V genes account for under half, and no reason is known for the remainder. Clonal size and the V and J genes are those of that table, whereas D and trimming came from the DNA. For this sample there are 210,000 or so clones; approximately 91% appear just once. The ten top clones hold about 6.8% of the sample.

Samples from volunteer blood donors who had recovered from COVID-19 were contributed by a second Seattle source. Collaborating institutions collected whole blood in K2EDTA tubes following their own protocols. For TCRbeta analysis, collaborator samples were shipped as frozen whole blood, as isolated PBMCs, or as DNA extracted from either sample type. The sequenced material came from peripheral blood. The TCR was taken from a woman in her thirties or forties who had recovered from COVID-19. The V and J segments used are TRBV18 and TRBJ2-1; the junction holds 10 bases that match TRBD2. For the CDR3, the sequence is CASSGLLAGGEQFF. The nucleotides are TGTGCCAGCTCGGGCCTTTTAGCGGGAGGTGAGCAGTTCTTC. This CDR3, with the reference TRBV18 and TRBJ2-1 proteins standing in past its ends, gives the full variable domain NAGVMQNPRHLVRRRGQEARLRCSPMKGHSHVYWYRQLPEEGLKFMVYLQKENIIDESGMPKERFSAEFPKEGPSILRIQQVVRGDSAAYFCASSGLLAGGEQFFGPGTRLTVL.